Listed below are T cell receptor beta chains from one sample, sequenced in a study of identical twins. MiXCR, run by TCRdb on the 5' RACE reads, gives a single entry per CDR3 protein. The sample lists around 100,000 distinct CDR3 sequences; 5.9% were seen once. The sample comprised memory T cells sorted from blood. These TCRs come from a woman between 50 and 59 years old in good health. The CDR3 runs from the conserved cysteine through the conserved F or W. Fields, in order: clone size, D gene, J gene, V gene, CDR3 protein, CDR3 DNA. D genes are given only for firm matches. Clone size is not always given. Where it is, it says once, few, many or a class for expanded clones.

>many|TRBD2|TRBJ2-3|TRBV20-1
CSATDTSGYTDTQYF
TGCAGTGCTACGGACACTAGCGGGTACACAGATACGCAGTATTTT
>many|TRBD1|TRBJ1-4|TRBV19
CASSPLSFRDREREKLFF
TGTGCCAGTAGCCCACTTTCATTCCGGGACAGGGAACGTGAAAAACTGTTTTTT
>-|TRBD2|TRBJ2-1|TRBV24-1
CATSNAILTSGRAHEQFF
TGTGCCACCAGTAATGCTATTCTGACTAGCGGGAGGGCCCATGAGCAGTTCTTC
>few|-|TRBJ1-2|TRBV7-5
CISVSESGGGGYTF
-
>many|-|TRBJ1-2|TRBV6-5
CASSQGQYGYTF
TGTGCCAGCAGCCAGGGACAATACGGCTACACCTTC
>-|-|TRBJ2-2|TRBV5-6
CASSLNFGTGELFF
TGTGCCAGCAGCCTGAATTTTGGGACCGGGGAGCTGTTTTTT
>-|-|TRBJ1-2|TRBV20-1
CSATGTTNYGYTF
TGCAGTGCTACCGGGACAACTAACTATGGCTACACCTTC
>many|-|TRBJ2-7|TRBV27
CASARTGASYEQYF
TGTGCCAGCGCCAGGACGGGGGCGTCCTACGAGCAGTACTTC
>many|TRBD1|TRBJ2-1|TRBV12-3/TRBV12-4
CASSLTGTGGLNEQFF
TGTGCCAGCAGCCTAACGGGGACAGGGGGCTTGAATGAGCAGTTCTTC
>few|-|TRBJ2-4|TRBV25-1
CASTGGNIQYF
TGTGCCAGCACAGGAGGAAACATTCAGTACTTC
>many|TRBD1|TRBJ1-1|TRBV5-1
CASRRTGGETEAFF
TGCGCCAGCAGAAGAACAGGGGGTGAGACTGAAGCTTTCTTT
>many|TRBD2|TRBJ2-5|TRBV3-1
CASSQDRVAGSWKTQYF
TGTGCCAGCAGCCAAGATCGAGTAGCGGGCAGCTGGAAGACCCAGTACTTC
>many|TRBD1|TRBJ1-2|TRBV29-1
CSVVTGGGSGYTF
TGCAGCGTTGTTACAGGGGGCGGTTCTGGCTACACCTTC
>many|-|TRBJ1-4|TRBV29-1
CSVLAPQEGEKLFF
TGCAGCGTTCTTGCCCCCCAGGAGGGTGAAAAACTGTTTTTT
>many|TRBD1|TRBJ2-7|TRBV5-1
CASSPDRGNYEQYF
TGCGCCAGCAGCCCCGACAGGGGTAACTACGAGCAGTACTTC
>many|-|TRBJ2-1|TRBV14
CASSQVLASSYNEQFF
TGTGCCAGCAGCCAAGTATTGGCCAGCTCCTACAATGAGCAGTTCTTC
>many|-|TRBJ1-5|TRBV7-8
CASSLIGQPQHF
TGTGCCAGCAGCTTAATCGGACAGCCCCAGCATTTT
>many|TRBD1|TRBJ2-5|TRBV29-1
CSVEDLTGKETQYF
TGCAGCGTTGAAGACCTGACAGGGAAAGAGACCCAGTACTTC
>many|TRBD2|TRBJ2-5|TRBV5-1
CASSPRPGGGETQYF
TGCGCCAGCAGCCCTCGCCCGGGAGGGGGAGAGACCCAGTACTTC
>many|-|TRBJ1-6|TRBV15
CATSRDGRDNSPLHF
TGTGCCACCAGCAGAGATGGGCGGGATAATTCACCCCTCCACTTT
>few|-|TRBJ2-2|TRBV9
CASRAQGGELFF
TGTGCCAGCAGAGCCCAGGGCGGGGAGCTGTTTTTT
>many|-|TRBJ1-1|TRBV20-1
CSARDLGWVAEAFF
TGCAGTGCTAGAGATCTTGGGTGGGTCGCTGAAGCTTTCTTT
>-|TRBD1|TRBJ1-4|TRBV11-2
CASSTNLQGARKKLFF
TGTGCCAGCAGCACGAACTTACAGGGGGCGAGGAAAAAACTGTTTTTT
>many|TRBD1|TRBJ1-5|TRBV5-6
CASSLGQGFNQPQHF
TGTGCCAGCAGCTTGGGACAGGGGTTCAATCAGCCCCAGCATTTT
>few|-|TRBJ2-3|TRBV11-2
CASSLHELTDTQYF
TGTGCCAGCAGCTTACATGAGCTCACAGATACGCAGTATTTT
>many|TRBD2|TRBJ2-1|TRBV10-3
CAISESSGINEQFF
TGTGCCATCAGTGAATCTAGCGGGATCAATGAGCAGTTCTTC
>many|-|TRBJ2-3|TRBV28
CASSFTASGTDTQYF
TGTGCCAGCAGTTTTACTGCAAGTGGCACAGATACGCAGTATTTT
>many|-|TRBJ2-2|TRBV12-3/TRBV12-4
CASSFEETGELFF
TGTGCCAGCAGTTTCGAGGAAACCGGGGAGCTGTTTTTT
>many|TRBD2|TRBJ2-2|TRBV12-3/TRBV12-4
CASSPRLAGTGELFF
TGTGCCAGCAGCCCCCGACTAGCGGGCACCGGGGAGCTGTTTTTT
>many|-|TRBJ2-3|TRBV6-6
CASSYSGVDGTDTQYF
TGTGCCAGCAGTTACTCCGGTGTCGATGGCACAGATACGCAGTATTTT
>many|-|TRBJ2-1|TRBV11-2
CASSWIASEQFF
TGTGCCAGCAGCTGGATCGCAAGTGAGCAGTTCTTC
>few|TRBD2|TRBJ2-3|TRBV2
CASRSSGIIISTDTQYF
TGTGCCAGCAGATCTAGCGGAATTATCATAAGCACAGATACGCAGTATTTT
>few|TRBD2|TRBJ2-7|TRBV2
CASSGLAGLREQYF
TGTGCCAGCAGTGGACTAGCGGGATTACGCGAGCAGTACTTC
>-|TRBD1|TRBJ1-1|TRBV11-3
CASSWGDRALPQAFF
TGTGCCAGCAGCTGGGGAGACAGGGCCCTACCTCAAGCTTTCTTT
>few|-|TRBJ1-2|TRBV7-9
CASSSRGHGYTF
TGTGCCAGCAGCTCCAGGGGACATGGCTACACCTTC
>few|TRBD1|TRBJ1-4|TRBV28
CASNTYQGQSSLNEKLFF
TGTGCCAGCAACACATACCAGGGACAGTCATCATTAAATGAAAAACTGTTTTTT
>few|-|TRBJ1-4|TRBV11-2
CASSPGQTTNEKLFF
TGTGCCAGCAGCCCTGGACAGACAACTAATGAAAAACTGTTTTTT
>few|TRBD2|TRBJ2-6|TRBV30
CAWSVKAGGSGANVLTF
TGTGCCTGGAGTGTAAAAGCGGGAGGGTCTGGGGCCAACGTCCTGACTTTC
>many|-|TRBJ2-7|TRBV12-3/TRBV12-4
CASTRQETYEQYF
TGTGCCAGCACCCGACAGGAAACCTACGAGCAGTACTTC
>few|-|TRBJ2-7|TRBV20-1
CSAWDFSSSYEQYF
TGCAGTGCCTGGGACTTCTCGAGCTCCTACGAGCAGTACTTC
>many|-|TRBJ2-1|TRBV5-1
CASSGGYGSSYNEQFF
TGCGCCAGCAGCGGGGGTTACGGGTCCTCCTACAATGAGCAGTTCTTC
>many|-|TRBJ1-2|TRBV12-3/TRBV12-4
CASSLSEGVGGYTF
TGTGCCAGCAGTTTGAGCGAGGGAGTAGGTGGCTACACCTTC
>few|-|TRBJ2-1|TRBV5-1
CASSLEAIEQFF
TGCGCCAGCAGTTTGGAAGCTATTGAGCAGTTCTTC
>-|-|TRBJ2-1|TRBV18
CASSLTSGSGYYNEQFF
TGTGCCAGCTCACTGACTTCGGGTAGCGGATATTACAATGAGCAGTTCTTC